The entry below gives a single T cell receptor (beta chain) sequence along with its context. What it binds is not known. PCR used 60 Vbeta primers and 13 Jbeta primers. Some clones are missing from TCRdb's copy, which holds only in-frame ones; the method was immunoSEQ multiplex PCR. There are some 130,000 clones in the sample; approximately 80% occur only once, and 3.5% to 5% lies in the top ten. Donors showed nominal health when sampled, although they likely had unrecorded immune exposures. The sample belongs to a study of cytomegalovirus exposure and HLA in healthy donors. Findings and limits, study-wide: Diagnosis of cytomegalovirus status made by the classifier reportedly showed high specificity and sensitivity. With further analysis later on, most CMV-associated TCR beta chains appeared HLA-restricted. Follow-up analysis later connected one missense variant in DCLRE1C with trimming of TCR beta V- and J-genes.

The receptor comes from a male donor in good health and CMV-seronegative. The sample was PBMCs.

As DNA, the CDR3 is TGTGCCAGCGGTCAAACGGACAAAAGGCACTATGGCTACACCTTC. This sequence encodes CASGQTDKRHYGYTF. The chain links TRBV6-5 to TRBJ1-2; D is possibly TRBD1 (5 bases). CDR1 is MNHEY and CDR2 is SVGAGI in the germline V gene. V lost 8 bases and J 3 bases, leaving 19 bases between the germline ends. This CDR3 has 15 amino acids.